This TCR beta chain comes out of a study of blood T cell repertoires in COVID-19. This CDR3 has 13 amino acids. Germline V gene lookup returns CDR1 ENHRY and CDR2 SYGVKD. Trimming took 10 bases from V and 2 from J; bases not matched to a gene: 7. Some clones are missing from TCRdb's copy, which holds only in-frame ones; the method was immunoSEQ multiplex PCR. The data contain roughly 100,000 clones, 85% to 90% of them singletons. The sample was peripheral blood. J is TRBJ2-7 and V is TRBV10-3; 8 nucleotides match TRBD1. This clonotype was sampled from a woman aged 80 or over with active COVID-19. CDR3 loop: CATRQGRPYEQYF. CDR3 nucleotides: TGTGCCACCAGACAGGGGCGCCCCTACGAGCAGTACTTC.